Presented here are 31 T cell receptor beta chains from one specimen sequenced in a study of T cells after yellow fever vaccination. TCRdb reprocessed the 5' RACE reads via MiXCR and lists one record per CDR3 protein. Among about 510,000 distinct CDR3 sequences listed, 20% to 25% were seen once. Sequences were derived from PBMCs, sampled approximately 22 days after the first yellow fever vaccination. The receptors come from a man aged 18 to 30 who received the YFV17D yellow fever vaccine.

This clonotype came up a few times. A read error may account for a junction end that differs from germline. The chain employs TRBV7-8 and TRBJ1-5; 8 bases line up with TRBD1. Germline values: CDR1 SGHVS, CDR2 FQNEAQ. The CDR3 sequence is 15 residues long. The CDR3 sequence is CASSLDRGGNQPQHF. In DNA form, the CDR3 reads TGTGCCAGCAGTTTAGACAGGGGAGGCAATCAGCCCCAGCATTTT. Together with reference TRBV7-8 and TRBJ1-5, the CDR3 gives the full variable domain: GAGVSQSPRYKVAKRGQDVALRCDPISGHVSLFWYQQALGQGPEFLTYFQNEAQLDKSGLPSDRFFAERPEGSVSTLKIQRTQQEDSAVYLCASSLDRGGNQPQHFGDGTRLSIL.

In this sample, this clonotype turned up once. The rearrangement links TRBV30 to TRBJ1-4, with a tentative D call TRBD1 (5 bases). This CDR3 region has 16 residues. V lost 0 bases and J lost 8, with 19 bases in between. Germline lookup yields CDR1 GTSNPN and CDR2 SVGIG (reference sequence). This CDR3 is CAWSVTGGWQREKLFF. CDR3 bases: TGTGCCTGGAGTGTAACAGGTGGTTGGCAGCGGGAAAAACTGTTTTTT.

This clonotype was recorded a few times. CDR3 DNA: TGTGCCAGCAGTGGGGGGTATGGGGCTACTAACTATGGCTACACCTTC. Translating it yields CASSGGYGATNYGYTF. V is TRBV6-1 and J is TRBJ1-2; D is possibly TRBD1 (5 bases). The V gene's germline CDR1 is MNHNS and CDR2 SASEGT. Trimming pared 4 bases from V and 0 bases from J, leaving 15 bases between. This CDR3 comprises 16 residues.

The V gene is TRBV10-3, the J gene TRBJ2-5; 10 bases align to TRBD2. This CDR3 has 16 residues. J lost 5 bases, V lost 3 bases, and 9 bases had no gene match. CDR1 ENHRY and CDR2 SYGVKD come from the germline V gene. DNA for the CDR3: TGTGCCATCAGTGAACTAGCGGGGACCCTCGGGGAGACCCAGTACTTC. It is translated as CAISELAGTLGETQYF.

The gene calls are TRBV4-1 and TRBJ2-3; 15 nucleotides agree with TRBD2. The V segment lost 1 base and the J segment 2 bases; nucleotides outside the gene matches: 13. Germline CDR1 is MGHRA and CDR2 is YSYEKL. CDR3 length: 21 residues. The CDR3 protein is CASSQVGTSGGTPLYTDTQYF. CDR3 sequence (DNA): TGCGCCAGCAGCCAAGTAGGGACTAGCGGGGGGACCCCACTCTACACAGATACGCAGTATTTT.

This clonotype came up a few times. The CDR3 nucleotides are TGTGCCAGTAGTATAGGGGCTCAGCCCCAGCATTTT. Translating gives CASSIGAQPQHF. V gene TRBV19 combines with J gene TRBJ1-5; no clear D. Germline V gene data show CDR1 as LNHDA and CDR2 as SQIVND (reference sequence). CDR3 size: 12 residues. Trimming took off 1 base at V and 6 bases at J, with 4 bases between the two ends.

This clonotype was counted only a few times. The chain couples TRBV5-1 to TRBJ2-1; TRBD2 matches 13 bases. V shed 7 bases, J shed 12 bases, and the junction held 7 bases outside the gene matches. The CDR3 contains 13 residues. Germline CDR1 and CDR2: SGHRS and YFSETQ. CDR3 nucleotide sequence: TGCGCCAGCCGACTAGCGGGGGGCCCGAGGCAGTTCTTC. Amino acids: CASRLAGGPRQFF.

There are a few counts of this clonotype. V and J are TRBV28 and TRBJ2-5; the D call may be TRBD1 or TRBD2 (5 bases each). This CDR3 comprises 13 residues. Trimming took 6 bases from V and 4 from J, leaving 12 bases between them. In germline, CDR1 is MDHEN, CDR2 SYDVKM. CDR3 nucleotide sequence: TGTGCCAGCAGAACCGGGGCCATAGAGACCCAGTACTTC. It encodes CASRTGAIETQYF.

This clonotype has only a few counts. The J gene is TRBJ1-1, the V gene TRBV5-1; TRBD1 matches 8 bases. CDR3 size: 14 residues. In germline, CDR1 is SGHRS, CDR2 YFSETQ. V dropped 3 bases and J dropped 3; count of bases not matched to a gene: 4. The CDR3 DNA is TGCGCCAGCAGCTGGACAGGGCCGGACACTGAAGCTTTCTTT. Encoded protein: CASSWTGPDTEAFF. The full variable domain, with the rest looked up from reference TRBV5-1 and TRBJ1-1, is KAGVTQTPRYLIKTRGQQVTLSCSPISGHRSVSWYQQTPGQGLQFLFEYFSETQRNKGNFPGRFSGRQFSNSRSEMNVSTLELGDSALYLCASSWTGPDTEAFFGQGTRLTVV.

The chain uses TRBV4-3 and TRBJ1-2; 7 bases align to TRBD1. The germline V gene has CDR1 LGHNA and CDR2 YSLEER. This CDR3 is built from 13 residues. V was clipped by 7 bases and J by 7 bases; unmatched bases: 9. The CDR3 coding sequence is TGCGCCAGCAACCCGACAGGGATCGGTGGCTACACCTTC. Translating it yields CASNPTGIGGYTF.

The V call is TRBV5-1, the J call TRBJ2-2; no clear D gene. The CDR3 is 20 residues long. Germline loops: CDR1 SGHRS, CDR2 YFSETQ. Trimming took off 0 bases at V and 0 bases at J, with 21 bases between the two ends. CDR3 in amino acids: CASSLGENKGPYANTGELFF. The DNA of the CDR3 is TGCGCCAGCAGCTTGGGTGAAAACAAAGGGCCTTACGCGAACACCGGGGAGCTGTTTTTT.

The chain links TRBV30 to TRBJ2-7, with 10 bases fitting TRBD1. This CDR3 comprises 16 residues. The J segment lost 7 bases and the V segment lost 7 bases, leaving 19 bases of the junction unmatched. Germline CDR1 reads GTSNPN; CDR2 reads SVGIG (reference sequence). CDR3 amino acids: CALLWVRGTGDREQYF. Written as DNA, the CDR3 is TGTGCCTTACTCTGGGTACGCGGGACAGGGGATCGGGAGCAGTACTTC.

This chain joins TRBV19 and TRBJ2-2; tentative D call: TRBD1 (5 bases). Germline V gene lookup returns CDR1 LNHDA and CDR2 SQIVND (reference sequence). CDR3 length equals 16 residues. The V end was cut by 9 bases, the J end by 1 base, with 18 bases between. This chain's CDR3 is CASGLMAGWNTGELFF. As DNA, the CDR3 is TGTGCCAGCGGATTGATGGCAGGGTGGAACACCGGGGAGCTGTTTTTT.

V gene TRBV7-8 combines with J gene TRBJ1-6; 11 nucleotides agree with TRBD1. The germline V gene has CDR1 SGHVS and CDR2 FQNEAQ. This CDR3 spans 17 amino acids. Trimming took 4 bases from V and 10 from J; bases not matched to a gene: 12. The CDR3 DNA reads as TGTGCCAGCAGCTCCCGGAGAGGGACAGGGGGTACCTCACCCCTCCACTTT. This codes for CASSSRRGTGGTSPLHF.

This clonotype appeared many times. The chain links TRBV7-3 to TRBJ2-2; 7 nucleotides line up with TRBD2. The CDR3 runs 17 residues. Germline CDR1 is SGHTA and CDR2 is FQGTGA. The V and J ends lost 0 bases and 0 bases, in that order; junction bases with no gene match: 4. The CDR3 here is CASSLTSRGANTGELFF. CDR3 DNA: TGTGCCAGCAGCTTAACATCACGGGGGGCGAACACCGGGGAGCTGTTTTTT.

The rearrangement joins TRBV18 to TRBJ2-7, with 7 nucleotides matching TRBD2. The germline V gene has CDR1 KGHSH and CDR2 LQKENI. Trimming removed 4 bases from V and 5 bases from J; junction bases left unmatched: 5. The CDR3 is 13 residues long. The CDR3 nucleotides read TGTGCCAGCTCACGGGAGGGTCCCCACGAGCAGTACGTC. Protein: CASSREGPHEQYV.

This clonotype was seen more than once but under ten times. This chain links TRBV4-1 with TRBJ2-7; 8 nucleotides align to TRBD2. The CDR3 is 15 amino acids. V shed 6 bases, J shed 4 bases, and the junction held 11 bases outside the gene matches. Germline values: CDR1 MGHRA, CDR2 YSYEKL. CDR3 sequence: CASSKDAGGWYEQYV. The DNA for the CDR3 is TGCGCCAGCAGTAAAGACGCGGGGGGTTGGTACGAGCAGTACGTC.

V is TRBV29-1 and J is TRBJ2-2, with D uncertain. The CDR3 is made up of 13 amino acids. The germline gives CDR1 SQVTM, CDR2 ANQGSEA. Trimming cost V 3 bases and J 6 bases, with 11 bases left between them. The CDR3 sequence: CSVDGRVAGELFF. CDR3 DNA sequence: TGCAGCGTTGACGGTAGGGTTGCCGGGGAGCTGTTTTTT.

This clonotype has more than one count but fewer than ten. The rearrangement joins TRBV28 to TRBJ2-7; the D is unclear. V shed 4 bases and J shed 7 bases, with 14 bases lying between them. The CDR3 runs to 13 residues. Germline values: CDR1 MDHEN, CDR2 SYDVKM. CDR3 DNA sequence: TGTGCCAGCAGTTCAGGACCGACCCGAGAGCAGTACGTC. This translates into CASSSGPTREQYV.

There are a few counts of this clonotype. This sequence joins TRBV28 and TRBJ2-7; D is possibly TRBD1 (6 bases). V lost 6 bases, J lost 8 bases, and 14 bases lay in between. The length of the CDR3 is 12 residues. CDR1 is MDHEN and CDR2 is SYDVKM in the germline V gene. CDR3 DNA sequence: TGTGCCAGCAGCATCAATACAGGGAAGCAGTACGTC. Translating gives CASSINTGKQYV.

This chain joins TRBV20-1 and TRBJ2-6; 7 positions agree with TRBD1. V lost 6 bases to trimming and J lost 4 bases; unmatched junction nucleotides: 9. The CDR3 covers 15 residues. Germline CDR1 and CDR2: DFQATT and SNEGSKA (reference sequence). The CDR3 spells CSARQGSGGANVLTF. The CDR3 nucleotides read TGCAGTGCCAGACAGGGTTCAGGAGGGGCCAACGTCCTGACTTTC.

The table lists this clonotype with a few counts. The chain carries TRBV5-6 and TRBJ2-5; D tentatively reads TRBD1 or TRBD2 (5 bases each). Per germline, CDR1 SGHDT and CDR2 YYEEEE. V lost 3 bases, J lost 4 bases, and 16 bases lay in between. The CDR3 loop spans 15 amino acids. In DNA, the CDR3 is TGTGCCAGCAGCTCGGGGAGTCAGGGACCAGAGACCCAGTACTTC. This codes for CASSSGSQGPETQYF.

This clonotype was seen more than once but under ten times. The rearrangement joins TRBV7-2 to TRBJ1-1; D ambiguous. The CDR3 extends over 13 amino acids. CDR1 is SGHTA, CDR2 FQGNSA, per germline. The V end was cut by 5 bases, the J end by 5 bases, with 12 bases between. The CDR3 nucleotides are TGTGCCAGCAGCCCCGGGCCATGGACTGAAGCTTTCTTT. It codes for CASSPGPWTEAFF.

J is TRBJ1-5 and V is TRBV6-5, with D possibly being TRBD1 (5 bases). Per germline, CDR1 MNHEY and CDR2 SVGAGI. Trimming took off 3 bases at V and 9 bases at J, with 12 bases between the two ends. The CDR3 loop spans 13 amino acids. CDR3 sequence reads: CASSYTGKSPQHF. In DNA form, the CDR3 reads TGTGCCAGCAGTTATACAGGAAAGTCGCCCCAGCATTTT.

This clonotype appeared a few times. CDR3 bases: TGTGCCAGCAGCGAACAGGGGGCGTGGACAACTAATGAAAAACTGTTTTTT. This sequence encodes CASSEQGAWTTNEKLFF. The genes are TRBV7-6 and TRBJ1-4, with TRBD1 identical over 9 bases. This CDR3 contains 17 residues. Trimming cost V 5 bases and J 0 bases; bases outside gene matches: 7. Germline values: CDR1 SGHVS, CDR2 FNYEAQ.

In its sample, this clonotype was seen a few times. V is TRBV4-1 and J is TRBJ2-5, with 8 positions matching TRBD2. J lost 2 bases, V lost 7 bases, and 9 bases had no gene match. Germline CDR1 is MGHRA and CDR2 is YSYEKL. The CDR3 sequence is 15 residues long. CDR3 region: CASTPGGAGQETQYF. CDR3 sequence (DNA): TGCGCCAGCACTCCGGGGGGGGCGGGGCAAGAGACCCAGTACTTC.

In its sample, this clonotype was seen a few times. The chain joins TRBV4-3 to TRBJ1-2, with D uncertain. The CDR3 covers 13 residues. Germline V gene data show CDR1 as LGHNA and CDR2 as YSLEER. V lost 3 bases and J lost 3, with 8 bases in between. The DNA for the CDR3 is TGCGCCAGCAGCCATCACCCCCACTATGGCTACACCTTC. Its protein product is CASSHHPHYGYTF.

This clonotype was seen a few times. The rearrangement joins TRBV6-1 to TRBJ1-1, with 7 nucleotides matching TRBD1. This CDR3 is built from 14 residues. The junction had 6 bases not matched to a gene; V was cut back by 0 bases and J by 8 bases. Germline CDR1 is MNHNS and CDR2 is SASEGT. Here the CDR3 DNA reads TGTGCCAGCAGTGAAGCGCGGTGGACAGGAGAAGCTTTCTTT. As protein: CASSEARWTGEAFF.

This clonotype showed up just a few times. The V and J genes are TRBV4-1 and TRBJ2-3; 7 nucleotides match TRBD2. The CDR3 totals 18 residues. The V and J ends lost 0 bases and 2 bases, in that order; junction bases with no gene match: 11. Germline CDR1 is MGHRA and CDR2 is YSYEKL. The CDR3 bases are TGCGCCAGCAGCCAAGATGTTGTGAGAGCGGGGAACACAGATACGCAGTATTTT. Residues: CASSQDVVRAGNTDTQYF.

CDR3 region: CASSLIGQGKNTEAFF. The DNA of the CDR3 is TGTGCCAGCAGCTTAATCGGACAGGGGAAGAACACTGAAGCTTTCTTT. V and J are TRBV7-6 and TRBJ1-1; TRBD1 agrees at 9 bases. Germline V gives CDR1 SGHVS, CDR2 FNYEAQ. The CDR3 runs to 16 residues. With V trimmed by 2 bases and J by 1 base, 5 bases remained unmatched. The whole variable domain, filled in from reference TRBV7-6 and TRBJ1-1, reads GAGVSQSPRYKVTKRGQDVALRCDPISGHVSLYWYRQALGQGPEFLTYFNYEAQQDKSGLPNDRFSAERPEGSISTLTIQRTEQRDSAMYRCASSLIGQGKNTEAFFGQGTRLTVV.

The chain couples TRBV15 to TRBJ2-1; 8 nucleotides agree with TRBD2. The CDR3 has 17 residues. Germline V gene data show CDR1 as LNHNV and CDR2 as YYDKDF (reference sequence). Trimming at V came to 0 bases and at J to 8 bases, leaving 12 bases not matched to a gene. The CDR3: CATSRELRGGFSDEQFF. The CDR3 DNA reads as TGTGCCACCAGCAGAGAGCTTCGGGGGGGGTTCTCGGATGAGCAGTTCTTC.